The next 18 T cell receptor beta chains were all read from a single sample in a study of T cell repertoires in cytomegalovirus infection. Using its own MiXCR run on the reads, TCRdb lists one record per CDR3 protein. The sample lists roughly 280,000 distinct CDR3 sequences; roughly 9% were seen once. The sequencing sample was made of PBMCs. These receptor sequences come from a human donor in good health (CMV status not recorded). Some clones in this sample may be carry-over from other donors' samples.

This clonotype was recorded at least ten times. The chain recombines TRBV7-2 with TRBJ2-1, with TRBD2 identical over 8 bases. Losses at the gene ends were 0 bases for V and 5 bases for J; bases not matched to a gene: 6. The CDR3 is 16 amino acids. CDR1 and CDR2 from the germline V gene are SGHTA and FQGNSA. The CDR3: CASSLATSGRNNEQFF. CDR3 sequence (DNA): TGTGCCAGCAGCTTAGCCACTAGCGGCCGAAACAATGAGCAGTTCTTC.

The rearrangement links TRBV7-2 to TRBJ2-7; 8 bases agree with TRBD1. Trimming took 6 bases from V and 3 from J; bases not matched to a gene: 7. Germline CDR1 SGHTA, CDR2 FQGNSA. CDR3 length: 14 residues. In nucleotides, the CDR3 is TGTGCCAGCAGTAAGATGACAGGGGTCTACGAGCAGTACTTC. Protein: CASSKMTGVYEQYF.

Note on this clonotype: The junction departs from germline at one end; a sequencing error may be responsible. This chain joins TRBV28 and TRBJ2-7; 12 bases align to TRBD2. CDR1 and CDR2 (germline): MDHEN, SYDVKM. The CDR3 runs 17 residues. In DNA form, the CDR3 reads TGTGCCAGCAGTTTAACGGCTAGCGGGGGGGCCTCCAACGAGCAGTACTTC. This gives the protein CASSLTASGGASNEQYF.

This clonotype was seen repeatedly, ten times or more. This chain connects TRBV6-1 to TRBJ1-1, with D perhaps TRBD1 (5 bases). The CDR3 consists of 14 residues. The V end lost 10 bases, the J end lost 5 bases, and 20 bases lay between the germline ends. Germline loops: CDR1 MNHNS, CDR2 SASEGT. This chain's CDR3 is CATSLVQRGTEAFF. Written as DNA, the CDR3 is TGTGCCACCAGCCTTGTACAGCGGGGGACTGAAGCTTTCTTT.

This clonotype was picked up many times. The rearrangement links TRBV7-2 to TRBJ2-5, with D maybe TRBD1 (6 bases). This CDR3 region has 14 residues. Germline V lookup: CDR1 SGHTA, CDR2 FQGNSA. The ends were cut back, 1 base at V and 2 bases at J, with 8 bases in the middle. CDR3 loop: CASSLGGLQETQYF. The CDR3 coding sequence is TGTGCCAGCAGCTTAGGGGGGCTACAAGAGACCCAGTACTTC.

The chain joins TRBV12-3 or TRBV12-4 to TRBJ2-1; D perhaps matches TRBD1 (5 bases). V was clipped by 5 bases and J by 0 bases, with 14 bases between them. There are 16 residues in the CDR3. The CDR3 spells CASSIFQGSSYNEQFF. The CDR3 nucleotides read TGTGCCAGCAGTATTTTTCAGGGAAGCTCCTACAATGAGCAGTTCTTC.

This clonotype was found many times. The chain recombines TRBV7-2 with TRBJ2-7; D uncertain. This CDR3 is 11 amino acids long. The germline V gene encodes CDR1 SGHTA and CDR2 FQGNSA. Between the trimmed V and J ends, which lost 4 bases and 2 bases, there was a span of 3 bases. This CDR3 reads CASSWAYEQYF. CDR3 coding DNA: TGTGCCAGCAGCTGGGCCTACGAGCAGTACTTC.

This clonotype was found many times. The chain's CDR3 is CASSSPNVGSYTF. The CDR3 DNA follows: TGTGCCAGCAGCTCCCCCAACGTAGGGAGCTACACCTTC. The V gene is TRBV7-2, the J gene TRBJ1-2, with D hard to call. This CDR3 is built from 13 residues. Germline V lookup: CDR1 SGHTA, CDR2 FQGNSA. V shed 4 bases and J shed 9 bases, with 15 bases lying between them.

The rearrangement joins TRBV15 to TRBJ1-5; tentatively, D is TRBD1 (6 bases). This CDR3 has 15 amino acids. Germline values: CDR1 LNHNV, CDR2 YYDKDF (reference sequence). V shed 1 base and J shed 2 bases, with 9 bases lying between them. This CDR3 reads CATSRVSGGNQPQHF. Written as DNA, the CDR3 is TGTGCCACCAGCAGAGTGTCAGGGGGCAATCAGCCCCAGCATTTT.

The rearrangement joins TRBV19 to TRBJ1-1; D may be TRBD1 (5 bases). V was clipped by 3 bases and J by 4 bases, with 15 bases between them. CDR3 size: 15 residues. The germline V gene encodes CDR1 LNHDA and CDR2 SQIVND (reference sequence). The DNA for the CDR3 is TGTGCCAGTAGTATTTCTCTCAGGGTACTCACTGAAGCTTTCTTT. It specifies CASSISLRVLTEAFF. The complete variable domain, with remaining parts taken from reference TRBV19 and TRBJ1-1, reads DGGITQSPKYLFRKEGQNVTLSCEQNLNHDAMYWYRQDPGQGLRLIYYSQIVNDFQKGDIAEGYSVSREKKESFPLTVTSAQKNPTAFYLCASSISLRVLTEAFFGQGTRLTVV.

The chain recombines TRBV20-1 with TRBJ2-3; 7 nucleotides agree with TRBD1. V lost 6 bases, J lost 0 bases, and 9 bases stayed unmatched. Germline V CDR1 and CDR2: DFQATT, SNEGSKA (reference sequence). CDR3 size: 15 residues. As DNA, the CDR3 is TGCAGTGCCGCCAACCCGGGACAGAGCACAGATACGCAGTATTTT. Its translation is CSAANPGQSTDTQYF.

This clonotype was seen more than once but under ten times. This chain joins TRBV20-1 and TRBJ1-1; D not resolved. V dropped 3 bases and J dropped 1 base, with 9 bases sitting between them. The length of the CDR3 is 13 residues. The germline V gene has CDR1 DFQATT and CDR2 SNEGSKA (reference sequence). CDR3 loop: CSARIDENTEAFF. The CDR3 region has the DNA TGCAGTGCTAGGATCGACGAGAACACTGAAGCTTTCTTT.

The V and J genes are TRBV6-5 and TRBJ2-5; TRBD2 agrees at 8 bases. With 5 bases clipped from V and 5 bases from J, the junction kept 16 bases outside the gene matches. The CDR3 loop spans 17 amino acids. The V gene's germline CDR1 is MNHEY and CDR2 SVGAGI. The DNA for the CDR3 is TGTGCCAGCAGTCCCCTGGGGACGAGCGGGAGACGGGAGACCCAGTACTTC. Its translation is CASSPLGTSGRRETQYF.

This clonotype was counted at least ten times. The chain employs TRBV11-2 and TRBJ2-1; TRBD2 matches 7 bases. The V gene's germline CDR1 is SGHAT and CDR2 FQNNGV. The CDR3 sequence is 15 residues long. The J segment lost 5 bases and the V segment lost 9 bases, leaving 13 bases of the junction unmatched. For the CDR3, the DNA is TGTGCCAGTGGTCAGCGGGCGGGGGTGGACAATGAGCAGTTCTTC. Protein product: CASGQRAGVDNEQFF.

This clonotype appeared many times. This chain connects TRBV7-2 to TRBJ2-3; 14 positions match TRBD2. The CDR3 consists of 18 residues. Germline-derived CDR1 and CDR2 are SGHTA and FQGNSA. The junction had 11 bases not matched to a gene; V was cut back by 5 bases and J by 4 bases. CDR3 loop: CASSVTGTSGSRADTQYF. The CDR3 bases are TGTGCCAGCAGCGTAACCGGGACTAGCGGGAGTCGGGCAGATACGCAGTATTTT.

The chain recombines TRBV4-3 with TRBJ2-3, with TRBD2 identical over 7 bases. V shed 0 bases, J shed 4 bases, and the junction held 16 bases outside the gene matches. CDR3 length equals 19 residues. The germline V gene has CDR1 LGHNA and CDR2 YSLEER. CDR3 residues: CASSQDGRSDGGWPDTQYF. The CDR3 DNA reads TGCGCCAGCAGCCAAGATGGTCGCTCGGACGGGGGGTGGCCAGATACGCAGTATTTT.

This clonotype occurred many times. This rearrangement joins TRBV12-3 or TRBV12-4 to TRBJ1-5; TRBD1 matches at 11 bases. The CDR3 totals 16 residues. V dropped 5 bases and J dropped 7; count of bases not matched to a gene: 10. CDR3 amino acids: CASSPRDRGTGQPQHF. CDR3 in DNA: TGTGCCAGCAGTCCCAGGGACAGGGGGACGGGGCAGCCCCAGCATTTT.

This clonotype appeared many times. V usage is TRBV28 and J usage is TRBJ1-1; unclear D gene. V lost 5 bases, J lost 0 bases, and 16 bases lay in between. This CDR3 comprises 16 residues. The germline gives CDR1 MDHEN, CDR2 SYDVKM. In nucleotides, the CDR3 is TGTGCCAGCAGTCTACCAGGCCGGGGATTGAACACTGAAGCTTTCTTT. It is translated as CASSLPGRGLNTEAFF.